One and the same sample provided the 17 T cell receptor beta chains below, sequenced in a study of T cell repertoires in cytomegalovirus infection. These TCRs are of unknown antigen specificity. MiXCR, applied by TCRdb to the reads, yields one record per CDR3 protein. The sample contains approximately 350,000 distinct CDR3 sequences, approximately 35% of which appear only once. This specimen was cultured PBMCs, taken from culture after CMV antigen stimulation. These receptors were obtained from a human donor in good health (CMV status not recorded). Some clones in this sample may be carry-over from other donors' samples.

The V and J genes are TRBV19 and TRBJ1-1; 12 bases match TRBD1. CDR1 is LNHDA, CDR2 SQIVND, per germline (reference sequence). The V segment lost 7 bases and the J segment 6 bases; nucleotides outside the gene matches: 9. The CDR3 length is 15 residues. The CDR3 sequence is CASIRDRGRRAEAFF. The CDR3 DNA is TGTGCCAGTATAAGGGACAGGGGGCGCAGAGCTGAAGCTTTCTTT.

The chain combines TRBV6-8 with TRBJ2-4, with 7 bases matching TRBD2. The CDR3 has 15 amino acids. Trimming cost V 6 bases and J 2 bases; bases outside gene matches: 7. The germline V gene encodes CDR1 MNHGY and CDR2 SAAAGT. CDR3 amino acids: CASRGGGFPKNIQYF. CDR3 coding DNA: TGTGCCAGCAGAGGCGGGGGTTTTCCCAAAAACATTCAGTACTTC.

This clonotype showed up just a few times. The chain uses TRBV11-2 and TRBJ2-4; a weak D match, TRBD1 (6 bases). This CDR3 has 15 residues. The V end lost 0 bases, the J end lost 6 bases, and 12 bases lay between the germline ends. Germline V gene lookup returns CDR1 SGHAT and CDR2 FQNNGV. Here the CDR3 DNA reads TGTGCCAGCAGCTTAGATCGGGGCAGGGGAAACATTCAGTACTTC. It encodes CASSLDRGRGNIQYF.

This clonotype was counted once. J is TRBJ2-5 and V is TRBV12-3 or TRBV12-4; TRBD2 aligns across 12 bases. V lost 2 bases and J lost 5; bases outside the gene matches: 21. There are 21 residues in the CDR3. The CDR3 is CASSLKGQGFLAGGPRETQYF. In nucleotides, the CDR3 is TGTGCCAGCAGTTTAAAAGGTCAGGGATTCCTAGCGGGAGGGCCTCGTGAGACCCAGTACTTC.

The chain combines TRBV6-1 with TRBJ1-1; the D gene is possibly TRBD1 (5 bases). Looked up from germline, CDR1 is MNHNS and CDR2 is SASEGT. The CDR3 has 15 amino acids. The ends were cut back, 2 bases at V and 1 base at J, with 11 bases in the middle. This CDR3 reads CASSERGRGNTEAFF. The CDR3 DNA follows: TGTGCCAGCAGTGAAAGGGGACGCGGGAACACTGAAGCTTTCTTT.

This clonotype has a count of ten or more. CDR3 region: CASSLGLTYGYTF. The CDR3 nucleotides read TGTGCCAGCAGCTTAGGACTAACCTATGGCTACACCTTC. This chain uses TRBV7-2 with TRBJ1-2; D unresolved. The V end lost 1 base, the J end lost 4 bases, and 7 bases lay between the germline ends. There are 13 residues in the CDR3. CDR1 and CDR2 from the germline V gene are SGHTA and FQGNSA.

In its sample, this clonotype was seen a few times. The chain recombines TRBV6-1 with TRBJ1-1; the D is unclear. The CDR3 is made up of 13 amino acids. Trimming took off 7 bases at V and 1 base at J, with 10 bases between the two ends. Germline CDR1 is MNHNS and CDR2 is SASEGT. This chain's CDR3 is CASITPRNTEAFF. CDR3 sequence (DNA): TGTGCCAGCATCACGCCCAGGAACACTGAAGCTTTCTTT.

The rearrangement joins TRBV12-3 or TRBV12-4 to TRBJ1-6; TRBD1 is a possible D gene (5 bases). The CDR3 has 14 amino acids. With 2 bases removed from V and 9 bases from J, the gap between germline ends came to 11 bases. DNA for the CDR3: TGTGCCAGCAGTTTATCCAGGGCCGGTTCACCCCTCCACTTT. This sequence encodes CASSLSRAGSPLHF.

This clonotype has just a few counts. The chain combines TRBV12-3 or TRBV12-4 with TRBJ2-1; a possible D gene is TRBD2 (5 bases). The CDR3 is made up of 19 amino acids. Trimming took off 6 bases at V and 0 bases at J, with 24 bases between the two ends. The CDR3 bases are TGTGCCAGCAGCTCGGGGATAGCTGGGCTGGGGATCTCCTACAATGAGCAGTTCTTC. Translating gives CASSSGIAGLGISYNEQFF.

The chain carries TRBV7-2 and TRBJ2-2; D not certain. V dropped 7 bases and J dropped 5 bases, with 14 bases sitting between them. The CDR3 spans 14 residues. Germline CDR1 SGHTA, CDR2 FQGNSA. CDR3 in amino acids: CASILTPGTGELFF. The CDR3 nucleotides are TGTGCCAGCATCCTGACTCCCGGGACCGGGGAGCTGTTTTTT.

This clonotype showed up just a few times. V gene TRBV6-5 combines with J gene TRBJ2-3, with D hard to call. The V and J ends lost 3 bases and 4 bases respectively, with 11 bases between them. Germline lookup yields CDR1 MNHEY and CDR2 SVGAGI. The CDR3 is made up of 14 amino acids. CDR3 in amino acids: CASSYQAAADTQYF. CDR3 in DNA: TGTGCCAGCAGTTATCAGGCAGCCGCAGATACGCAGTATTTT.

J is TRBJ2-3 and V is TRBV12-3 or TRBV12-4, with D tentatively TRBD2 (7 bases). Trimming left V 1 base short and J 5 bases short, with 13 bases between. The CDR3 extends over 15 amino acids. CDR3 nucleotides: TGTGCCAGCAGTTTAGGGGCTAGGGGGGGAGATACGCAGTATTTT. Translation: CASSLGARGGDTQYF.

This chain joins TRBV7-6 and TRBJ2-2, with 10 bases aligning to TRBD1. Germline CDR1 SGHVS, CDR2 FNYEAQ. V was pared by 1 base and J by 4 bases, with 3 bases of the junction left unmatched. The CDR3 has 16 amino acids. The CDR3 region is CASSLVRDRGTGELFF. The CDR3 DNA reads TGTGCCAGCAGCTTAGTGAGGGACAGGGGCACCGGGGAGCTGTTTTTT.

The chain uses TRBV7-2 and TRBJ1-2; D perhaps matches TRBD1 (5 bases). Germline V gene lookup returns CDR1 SGHTA and CDR2 FQGNSA. The V end was cut by 3 bases, the J end by 6 bases, with 11 bases between. The CDR3 has 13 residues. CDR3 loop: CASSFTGVDGYTF. Here the CDR3 DNA reads TGTGCCAGCAGCTTCACGGGGGTTGATGGCTACACCTTC. Together with reference TRBV7-2 and TRBJ1-2, the CDR3 gives the full variable domain: GAGVSQSPSNKVTEKGKDVELRCDPISGHTALYWYRQSLGQGLEFLIYFQGNSAPDKSGLPSDRFSAERTGGSVSTLTIQRTQQEDSAVYLCASSFTGVDGYTFGSGTRLTVV.

This clonotype was counted many times. The J gene is TRBJ2-7, the V gene TRBV7-6, with 8 bases matching TRBD1. The CDR3 contains 14 residues. CDR1 is SGHVS and CDR2 is FNYEAQ in the germline V gene. The J segment lost 6 bases and the V segment lost 0 bases, leaving 4 bases of the junction unmatched. CDR3 DNA: TGTGCCAGCAGCTTAGCGGCAGGGGGCGGCGAGCAGTACTTC. Translating it yields CASSLAAGGGEQYF.

The rearrangement uses TRBV7-9 and TRBJ2-3, with a tentative D call TRBD1 (6 bases). Trimming stripped 5 bases from V and 0 bases from J, with 18 bases between. The CDR3 loop spans 17 amino acids. Germline V gene data show CDR1 as SEHNR and CDR2 as FQNEAQ (reference sequence). CDR3 loop: CASSLEPGQPSTDTQYF. The CDR3 coding sequence is TGTGCCAGCAGCCTCGAACCTGGACAGCCTAGCACAGATACGCAGTATTTT.

The rearrangement joins TRBV12-3 or TRBV12-4 to TRBJ2-2, with D unclear. V shed 6 bases and J shed 0 bases, with 11 bases lying between them. The CDR3 is 15 residues long. CDR3 bases: TGTGCCAGCAGGGGGATATACGCGAACACCGGGGAGCTGTTTTTT. It yields the protein CASRGIYANTGELFF.